This T cell receptor (beta chain) was recovered during a study of shared clonotypes between healthy human individuals. Study overall: Contributing individuals were two females and a few males aged 18 to 49.

In replicate PCRs of sorted subsets, 150 to 200 ng DNA, 29,000 or so T cell genomes, was used. Sequenced by immunoSEQ multiplex PCR; TCRdb stores in-frame clones only, minus some. The sample lists some 2,000,000 clones; almost 96% were seen once. The CDR3 has 16 amino acids. Trimming took 5 bases from V and 5 from J; bases not matched to a gene: 11. Per the germline V gene, CDR1 is SNHLY and CDR2 is FYNNEI. This chain uses TRBV2 with TRBJ2-1; 8 bases align to TRBD2. This receptor was identified in a young man in good health. What was sequenced was naive CD4+ T cells sorted from blood. Subset here: CD45RA+ positively selected. DNA of the CDR3: TGTGCCAGCAGTTCTTACGGGAGGGCCATAAACAATGAGCAGTTCTTC. Translated, it gives CASSSYGRAINNEQFF.